The rows below give T cell receptor beta chains drawn from one sample of a study of identical twins. TCRdb re-derived calls from the 5' RACE reads in MiXCR, one entry per CDR3 protein. The sample has some 1,600,000 distinct CDR3 sequences; about 31% are singletons. The sequencing input was cord blood. These receptors all stem from a newborn girl in good health. Both conserved end residues are part of each CDR3. D genes are given only for firm matches. Clone size appears in some rows only: once, few, many, or a class for an expanded clone.

j_call clone_size v_call d_call cdr3_aa cdr3_nt
TRBJ2-7 NA TRBV6-6 TRBD1 CASSYRDRGEQYF TGTGCCAGCAGTTACAGAGACAGGGGCGAGCAGTACTTC
TRBJ2-4 NA TRBV28 NA CASSLGFRDIQYF TGTGCCAGCAGTTTAGGATTCCGGGACATTCAGTACTTC
TRBJ2-7 NA TRBV5-1 NA CASSSRGTPGYNEQYF TGCGCCAGCAGCTCCCGTGGGACTCCCGGATACAATGAGCAGTACTTC
TRBJ2-7 NA TRBV6-6 NA CASSPWVLSSYEQYF TGTGCCAGCAGCCCCTGGGTCCTTTCTTCCTACGAGCAGTACTTC
TRBJ2-7 NA TRBV20-1 NA CSARDVWGSYEQYF TGCAGTGCTAGAGATGTCTGGGGCTCCTACGAGCAGTACTTC
TRBJ2-1 NA TRBV6-5 TRBD2 CASTRGTSRNEQFF TGTGCCAGCACCCGGGGGACTAGTCGCAATGAGCAGTTCTTC
TRBJ2-7 many TRBV6-2/TRBV6-3 NA CASSYQRPSSYEQYF TGTGCCAGCAGTTACCAGCGACCTAGCTCCTACGAGCAGTACTTC
TRBJ2-1 few TRBV28 TRBD2 CASSPGTSGRSYNEQFF TGTGCCAGCAGTCCCGGGACTAGCGGACGCTCCTACAATGAGCAGTTCTTC
TRBJ2-3 NA TRBV5-1 NA CASGGGSVYTDTQYF TGCGCCAGCGGGGGCGGGAGTGTTTATACAGATACGCAGTATTTT
TRBJ1-2 NA TRBV7-9 NA CASSPTGHYGYTF TGTGCCAGCAGCCCGACAGGTCACTATGGCTACACCTTC
TRBJ1-2 NA TRBV5-6 NA CASSLHGSAYGYTF TGTGCCAGCAGCTTGCATGGGTCAGCCTATGGCTACACCTTC
TRBJ2-5 few TRBV20-1 NA CSARDWGRTDRDNEQYF TGCAGTGCTAGAGATTGGGGCAGGACAGACCGAGACAATGAGCAGTACTTC
TRBJ2-4 few TRBV6-1 NA CASSEAGVGKNIQYF TGTGCCAGCAGTGAAGCGGGAGTTGGCAAAAACATTCAGTACTTC
TRBJ1-6 NA TRBV15 TRBD1 CATRNRGSYNSPLHF TGTGCCACGAGGAACAGGGGCTCCTATAATTCACCCCTCCACTTT
TRBJ2-5 NA TRBV7-9 TRBD2 CASSLHRGRGNEQYF TGTGCCAGCAGCTTACATCGCGGGAGAGGAAATGAGCAGTACTTC
TRBJ2-3 NA TRBV20-1 TRBD2 CSAAPSGAVDTQYF TGCAGTGCTGCTCCTAGCGGGGCGGTAGATACGCAGTATTTT
TRBJ2-1 NA TRBV12-5 NA CASGRRGAEQFF TGTGCTAGTGGCCGCAGGGGTGCTGAGCAGTTCTTC
TRBJ2-1 NA TRBV20-1 NA CSARPPIGGEGTNEQFF TGCAGTGCTAGACCCCCCATTGGGGGAGAAGGAACTAATGAGCAGTTCTTC
TRBJ1-2 many TRBV4-2 TRBD1 CASSQAGGVYGYTF TGTGCCAGCAGCCAAGCAGGGGGCGTCTATGGCTACACCTTC
TRBJ2-7 NA TRBV13 NA CASSFVRRDEQYF TGTGCCAGCAGCTTCGTCCGGAGGGACGAGCAGTACTTC
TRBJ2-7 NA TRBV7-2 TRBD2 CASSPSGGPSYEQYF TGTGCCAGCAGCCCGAGCGGGGGCCCTTCCTACGAGCAGTACTTC
TRBJ2-7 NA TRBV5-1 NA CASSLDRPSGNEQYF TGCGCCAGCAGCTTGGACAGGCCCTCGGGGAATGAGCAGTACTTC
TRBJ2-7 few TRBV12-3/TRBV12-4 NA CASSLAYISGLSYEQYF TGTGCCAGCAGTTTAGCTTATATTTCGGGACTCTCCTACGAGCAGTACTTC
TRBJ2-2 NA TRBV5-1 NA CASSLVGSSTGELFF TGCGCCAGCAGCTTGGTGGGGAGCAGCACCGGGGAGCTGTTTTTT
TRBJ2-1 NA TRBV7-9 NA CASSLWRGTHTYNEQFF TGTGCCAGCAGCTTATGGCGAGGGACACACACCTACAATGAGCAGTTCTTC
TRBJ2-7 once TRBV20-1 TRBD2 CSASWTSGISYEQYF TGCAGTGCTAGCTGGACTAGCGGGATTTCCTACGAGCAGTACTTC
TRBJ2-5 few TRBV12-3/TRBV12-4 NA CASSWVGQETQYF TGTGCCAGCAGTTGGGTGGGACAAGAGACCCAGTACTTC
TRBJ1-5 few TRBV28 TRBD1 CASSLNPGQGYNQPQHF TGTGCCAGCAGTTTAAATCCGGGACAGGGATACAATCAGCCCCAGCATTTT
TRBJ1-2 few TRBV5-1 TRBD1 CASTGGGTAFYGYTF TGCGCCAGCACCGGCGGGGGGACAGCCTTCTATGGCTACACCTTC
TRBJ2-5 NA TRBV10-3 TRBD2 CAVSETSGSKETQYF TGTGCCGTCAGTGAGACTAGCGGGAGCAAAGAGACCCAGTACTTC